This T cell receptor beta chain derives from a study of blood T cell repertoires in COVID-19. Looking at the study overall: Collection of acute and convalescent COVID-19 samples took place in the United States, Italy and Spain.

Only in-frame clones appear in the TCRdb table, and some are missing; sequencing was by immunoSEQ multiplex PCR. The sample has some 350,000 clones, about 90% seen once; the top ten hold less than 6.5%. V was cut by 3 bases and J by 4 bases, with 13 bases left in between. CDR1 WSHSY and CDR2 SAAADI come from the germline V gene. The CDR3 has 15 residues. This chain connects TRBV10-2 to TRBJ2-1; D possibly corresponds to TRBD1 (6 bases). The receptor was isolated from a man between 25 and 39 years old who had recovered from COVID-19. The sample consisted of PBMCs or T cells enriched from blood (not recorded which). The CDR3 spells CASSDEGEYYNEQFF. CDR3 in DNA: TGCGCCAGCAGTGATGAGGGGGAATATTACAATGAGCAGTTCTTC.